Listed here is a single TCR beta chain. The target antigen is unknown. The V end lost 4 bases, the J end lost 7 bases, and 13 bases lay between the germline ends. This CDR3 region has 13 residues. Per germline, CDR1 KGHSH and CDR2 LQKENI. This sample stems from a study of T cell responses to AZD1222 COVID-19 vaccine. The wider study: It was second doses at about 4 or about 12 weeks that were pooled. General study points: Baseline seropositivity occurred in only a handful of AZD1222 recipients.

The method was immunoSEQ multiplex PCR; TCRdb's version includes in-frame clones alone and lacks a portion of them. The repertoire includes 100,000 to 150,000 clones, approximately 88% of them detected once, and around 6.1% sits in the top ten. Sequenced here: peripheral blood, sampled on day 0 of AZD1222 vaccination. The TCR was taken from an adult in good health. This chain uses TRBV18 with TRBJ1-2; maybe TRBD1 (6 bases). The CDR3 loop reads CASSRGTSGGYTF. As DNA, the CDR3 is TGTGCCAGCTCACGGGGGACATCGGGTGGCTACACCTTC.